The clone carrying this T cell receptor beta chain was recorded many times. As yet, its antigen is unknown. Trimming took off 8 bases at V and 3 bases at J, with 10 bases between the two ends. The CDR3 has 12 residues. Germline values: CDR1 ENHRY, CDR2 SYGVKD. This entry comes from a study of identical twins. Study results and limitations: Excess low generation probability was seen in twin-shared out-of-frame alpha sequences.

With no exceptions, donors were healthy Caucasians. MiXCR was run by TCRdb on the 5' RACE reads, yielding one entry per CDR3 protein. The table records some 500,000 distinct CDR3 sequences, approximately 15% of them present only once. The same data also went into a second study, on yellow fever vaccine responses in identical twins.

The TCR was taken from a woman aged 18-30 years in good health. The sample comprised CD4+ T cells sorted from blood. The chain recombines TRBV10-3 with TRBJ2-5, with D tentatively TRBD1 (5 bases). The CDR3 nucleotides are TGTGCCATCGCGGCCAGGGAAGAGACCCAGTACTTC. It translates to CAIAAREETQYF.